This T cell receptor beta chain appears in the sequencing data of a study of neurological immune-mediated disorders. At least ten counts were recorded for this clonotype. Time point defined: longitudinal time-point 2. 2 million unsorted PBMCs were stored in RNAlater at -80 °C before RNA extraction. Using its own MiXCR run on the 5' RACE reads, TCRdb lists one record per CDR3 protein. The sample lists roughly 60,000 distinct CDR3 sequences; more than 9.5% were seen once. The CDR3 contains 12 residues. J gave up 12 bases and V 6 bases, and 14 bases lay outside the gene matches. In germline, CDR1 is DFQATT, CDR2 SNEGSKA (reference sequence).

This TCR derives from a man aged 25 to 40 in good health. The sequencing input was PBMCs. The chain couples TRBV20-1 to TRBJ2-7; 7 bases map to TRBD2. CDR3 sequence: CSARGLSSRRYF. The CDR3 coding sequence is TGCAGTGCCCGGGGACTATCTAGCCGTCGGTACTTC.